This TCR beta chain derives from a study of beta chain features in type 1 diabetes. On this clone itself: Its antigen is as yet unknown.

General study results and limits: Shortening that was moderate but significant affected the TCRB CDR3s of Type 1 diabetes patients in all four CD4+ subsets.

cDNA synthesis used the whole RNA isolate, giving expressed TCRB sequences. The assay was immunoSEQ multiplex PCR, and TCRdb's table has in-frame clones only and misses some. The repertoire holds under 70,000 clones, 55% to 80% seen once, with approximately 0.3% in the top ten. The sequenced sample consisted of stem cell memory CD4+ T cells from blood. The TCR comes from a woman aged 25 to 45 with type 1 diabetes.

The CDR3 reads CASTGVIGNQPQHF. The CDR3 DNA reads TGTGCCAGCACAGGGGTTATAGGCAATCAGCCCCAGCATTTT. The J gene is TRBJ1-5, the V gene TRBV2; D might be TRBD1 (6 bases). Trimming removed 7 bases at V and 2 bases at J, with 12 bases between. CDR1 and CDR2 from the germline V gene are SNHLY and FYNNEI. The CDR3 is 14 amino acids. Full variable domain (outside the CDR3, taken from reference TRBV2 and TRBJ1-5): EPEVTQTPSHQVTQMGQEVILRCVPISNHLYFYWYRQILGQKVEFLVSFYNNEISEKSEIFDDQFSVERPDGSNFTLKIRSTKLEDSAMYFCASTGVIGNQPQHFGDGTRLSIL.